This T cell receptor (beta chain) emerged from a study of Graves' ophthalmopathy and Graves' hyperthyroidism. Germline V gene lookup returns CDR1 MNHEY and CDR2 SVGAGI. The CDR3 covers 16 residues. V lost 2 bases and J lost 2, with 15 bases in between. RNA transcripts provided the template for amplifying TCR beta CDR3 regions. HTBI-primed first-round RT-PCR preceded second-round multiplex PCR. A single record per CDR3 protein comes from TCRdb applying MiXCR to the multiplex PCR reads. The sample shows about 210,000 distinct CDR3 sequences, under 30% of them seen only once. This receptor was taken from a man in his forties or fifties with Graves' ophthalmopathy. Sequenced: peripheral blood. The chain combines TRBV6-5 with TRBJ2-5, with a possible D match to TRBD2 (6 bases). CDR3 in DNA: TGTGCCAGCAGTTACGGGGGTACGGGGGAACAAGAGACCCAGTACTTC. Translating gives CASSYGGTGEQETQYF.